Each of the 5 T cell receptor beta chains below was sequenced from the same sample in a study of technical replicates of blood from a handful of donors. Sequencing used immunoSEQ multiplex PCR; TCRdb keeps in-frame clones, though not all of them. The data show approximately 75,000 clones, about 97% seen once. Sequenced: T cells isolated from PBMCs. The source is a human donor in good health.

This clone was detected once. V gene TRBV25-1 combines with J gene TRBJ2-5, with 8 bases aligning to TRBD2. V trimming: 2 bases; J trimming: 2 bases; junction bases outside the gene matches: 4. CDR3 size: 15 residues. Germline assignment: CDR1 MGHDK and CDR2 SYGVNS. The DNA of the CDR3 is TGTGCCAGCAGTGAAAAAACGGGAGGGCAAGAGACCCAGTACTTC. Translating gives CASSEKTGGQETQYF. Together with reference TRBV25-1 and TRBJ2-5, the CDR3 gives the full variable domain: EADIYQTPRYLVIGTGKKITLECSQTMGHDKMYWYQQDPGMELHLIHYSYGVNSTEKGDLSSESTVSRIRTEHFPLTLESARPSHTSQYLCASSEKTGGQETQYFGPGTRLLVL.

V and J are TRBV21-1 and TRBJ1-2; TRBD1, the table's D call, was not compared with the DNA. TRBV21-1 is labeled a pseudogene. The CDR3 runs 20 residues. The CDR3 coding sequence is TGTGCCAGCAGCAACCCAGGTTGGGGCAGCCGATACCGTCTTAACTATGGCTACACCTTC. Amino acids: CASSNPGWGSRYRLNYGYTF.

This chain uses TRBV7-9 with TRBJ2-7; possible D gene TRBD2, 5 bases. Per the germline V gene, CDR1 is SEHNR and CDR2 is FQNEAQ (reference sequence). This CDR3 has 15 residues. Trimming stripped 6 bases from V and 2 bases from J, with 17 bases between. The CDR3 is CASSPATKRAYEQYF. The CDR3 region has the DNA TGTGCCAGCAGTCCTGCAACTAAGAGGGCCTACGAGCAGTACTTC.

The chain uses TRBV5-8 and TRBJ2-1; 7 nucleotides line up with TRBD2. The CDR3 is made up of 15 amino acids. Germline V gives CDR1 SGHTS, CDR2 YDEGEE. The ends lost 0 bases at V and 9 bases at J; junction bases unmatched: 9. CDR3 DNA: TGTGCCAGCAGCTTGGTTGCGGGAGCTAAGGGTGAGCAGTTCTTC. Protein sequence: CASSLVAGAKGEQFF.

The V call is TRBV2, the J call TRBJ1-5; 9 bases are a match to TRBD1. Per the germline V gene, CDR1 is SNHLY and CDR2 is FYNNEI. V was pared by 6 bases and J by 0 bases, with 3 bases of the junction left unmatched. CDR3 length: 15 residues. The CDR3: CASSRTGDSNQPQHF. Written as DNA, the CDR3 is TGTGCCAGCAGCAGGACAGGGGATAGCAATCAGCCCCAGCATTTT.